A few counts support the clone carrying this T cell receptor beta chain. The sample comes from a study of blood T cell repertoires in COVID-19. About the study: Italy, Spain and the United States were the sources of the convalescent and acute COVID-19 samples.

Germline V CDR1 and CDR2: SEHNR, FQNEAQ (reference sequence). The CDR3 totals 14 residues. Between the trimmed V and J ends, which lost 2 bases and 5 bases, there was a span of 11 bases. Patients in Seattle were enrolled during active infection, then followed longitudinally. The authors' processing: The authors estimated nucleated cell counts from reference gene primer amplification. Sequenced by immunoSEQ multiplex PCR; TCRdb stores in-frame clones only, minus some. The V and J calls and the clone size are those of that table, but D and trimming were determined from the DNA. The sample lists some 170,000 clones; approximately 80% were seen once.

Sequencing was performed on peripheral blood. This sequence joins TRBV7-9 and TRBJ2-3, with D uncertain. The origin of this receptor is a woman between 40 and 50 years old with COVID-19, enrolled during active disease. Here the CDR3 DNA reads TGTGCCAGCAGCTTAAGAGTAAGAGGAGATACGCAGTATTTT. Translated, it gives CASSLRVRGDTQYF.